The 5 T cell receptor beta chains below all came from one sample that was sequenced in a study of blood T cell repertoires in COVID-19. Libraries were prepared by immunoSEQ multiplex PCR; TCRdb keeps only in-frame clonotypes and omits some of them. The repertoire holds under 75,000 clones, with 80% as singletons. The source material was peripheral blood. These receptor sequences come from a man in his 70s who had recovered from COVID-19.

J is TRBJ1-5 and V is TRBV5-1; D gene uncertain. Trimming stripped 0 bases from V and 4 bases from J, with 11 bases between. The CDR3 is 15 residues long. CDR1 SGHRS and CDR2 YFSETQ come from the germline V gene. The CDR3 DNA reads TGCGCCAGCAGCTTGGGGGCAGGCGAAAATCAGCCCCAGCATTTT. Translating gives CASSLGAGENQPQHF.

The chain has TRBV15 and TRBJ2-1; TRBD2 agrees at 9 bases. The CDR3 totals 17 residues. V lost 0 bases, J lost 2 bases, and 5 bases stayed unmatched. Germline V lookup: CDR1 LNHNV, CDR2 YYDKDF (reference sequence). This chain's CDR3 is CATSRDPREGPYNEQFF. CDR3 DNA sequence: TGTGCCACCAGCAGAGATCCGCGGGAGGGCCCCTACAATGAGCAGTTCTTC.

The chain couples TRBV7-6 to TRBJ2-7; D is unclear. V lost 5 bases and J lost 2, with 19 bases in between. The length of the CDR3 is 16 residues. CDR1 SGHVS and CDR2 FNYEAQ come from the germline V gene. The CDR3 DNA is TGTGCCAGCAGCACCGCCCCAGGAAGAAGGACCTACGAGCAGTACTTC. Protein product: CASSTAPGRRTYEQYF.

This chain uses TRBV18 with TRBJ1-5; D remains unclear. V dropped 1 base and J dropped 3 bases, with 7 bases sitting between them. Germline V gives CDR1 KGHSH, CDR2 LQKENI. The CDR3 spans 14 residues. The CDR3, as DNA: TGTGCCAGCTCACCACGCCAGGCCAATCAGCCCCAGCATTTT. This translates into CASSPRQANQPQHF.

The chain combines TRBV7-2 with TRBJ1-1, with a possible D match to TRBD1 (5 bases). This CDR3 region has 18 residues. CDR1 and CDR2 (germline): SGHTA, FQGNSA. V lost 1 base and J 0 bases, leaving 18 bases between the germline ends. DNA of the CDR3: TGTGCCAGCAGCTTAGGGGCCGGGAGGGGTTCTATGAACACTGAAGCTTTCTTT. This codes for CASSLGAGRGSMNTEAFF.